The 24 T cell receptor beta chains reported below all come from one sample, sequenced in a study of T cells in Graves' hyperthyroidism and ophthalmopathy. TCR beta CDR3 regions were amplified from RNA transcripts. In the first-round RT-PCR of the TCR CDR3, the HTBI primer set was used. TCRdb reprocessed the multiplex PCR reads with MiXCR, giving one entry per CDR3 protein. The table shows approximately 590,000 distinct CDR3 sequences, with roughly 14% occurring only once. Sequences were obtained from blood. The source of these receptors is a woman between 25 and 40 years old with Graves' hyperthyroidism.

This clonotype occurred a few times. The chain has TRBV9 and TRBJ2-3, with 7 bases lining up with TRBD1. CDR3 length: 13 residues. Germline V lookup: CDR1 SGDLS, CDR2 YYNGEE. The V and J ends lost 4 bases and 10 bases, in that order; junction bases with no gene match: 9. CDR3 protein: CASSPLQTGPQYF. The CDR3 DNA sequence: TGTGCCAGCAGCCCACTGCAGACAGGGCCGCAGTATTTT.

This clonotype came up a few times. The gene calls are TRBV28 and TRBJ1-4, with D hard to call. This CDR3 region has 14 residues. Germline V CDR1 and CDR2: MDHEN, SYDVKM. V lost 3 bases to trimming and J lost 4 bases, with 9 bases between them. In nucleotides, the CDR3 is TGTGCCAGCAGTTTGGGAGGGATTAATGAAAAACTGTTTTTT. Protein sequence: CASSLGGINEKLFF.

This clonotype was counted many times. The rearrangement joins TRBV30 to TRBJ2-7; D perhaps matches TRBD1 (7 bases). The CDR3 length is 14 residues. Germline V gives CDR1 GTSNPN, CDR2 SVGIG (reference sequence). The V and J ends lost 3 bases and 4 bases respectively, with 16 bases between them. The CDR3 is CAWRVETGRYEQYF. The DNA of the CDR3 is TGTGCCTGGAGAGTTGAGACAGGGAGGTACGAGCAGTACTTC.

This clonotype appeared many times. The chain combines TRBV28 with TRBJ2-7; the match to TRBD2 covers 7 bases. The CDR3 runs 16 residues. The germline CDR1 and CDR2 sequences are MDHEN and SYDVKM. Losses at the gene ends were 3 bases for V and 1 base for J; bases not matched to a gene: 9. CDR3 sequence reads: CASSFFSLARSYEQYF. As DNA, the CDR3 is TGTGCCAGCAGTTTTTTTTCACTAGCGAGATCCTACGAGCAGTACTTC.

This clonotype was found a few times. This chain connects TRBV2 to TRBJ1-6, with 7 bases matching TRBD1. This CDR3 spans 12 amino acids. Germline CDR1 is SNHLY and CDR2 is FYNNEI. Trimming removed 5 bases from V and 9 bases from J; junction bases left unmatched: 1. CDR3 sequence reads: CASSRGPSPLHF. CDR3 nucleotides: TGTGCCAGCAGTAGGGGGCCTTCACCCCTCCACTTT. Drawing the rest from reference TRBV2 and TRBJ1-6, the complete variable domain is EPEVTQTPSHQVTQMGQEVILRCVPISNHLYFYWYRQILGQKVEFLVSFYNNEISEKSEIFDDQFSVERPDGSNFTLKIRSTKLEDSAMYFCASSRGPSPLHFGNGTRLTVT.

This clonotype was seen at least ten times. The chain has TRBV18 and TRBJ2-7, with 9 positions matching TRBD1. The CDR3 loop spans 14 amino acids. V was clipped by 5 bases and J by 4 bases; unmatched bases: 6. Germline V lookup: CDR1 KGHSH, CDR2 LQKENI. CDR3 DNA: TGTGCCAGCTCATCAACAGGGGGCTTTTACGAGCAGTACTTC. Translation: CASSSTGGFYEQYF.

This chain joins TRBV4-1 and TRBJ1-3; D might be TRBD1 (5 bases). V was pared by 0 bases and J by 4 bases, with 16 bases between. Looked up from germline, CDR1 is MGHRA and CDR2 is YSYEKL. The CDR3 covers 17 residues. The CDR3 spells CASSQETRGSYGNTIYF. The CDR3 region has the DNA TGCGCCAGCAGCCAAGAGACCCGGGGGTCTTACGGAAACACCATATATTTT.

V and J are TRBV10-3 and TRBJ2-3, with D hard to call. Germline CDR1 and CDR2: ENHRY and SYGVKD. This CDR3 contains 12 residues. V was clipped by 10 bases and J by 2 bases, with 10 bases between them. In nucleotides, the CDR3 is TGTGCCACGGTCGGAACCACAGATACGCAGTATTTT. Translating gives CATVGTTDTQYF.

This clonotype was counted at least ten times. V is TRBV11-1 and J is TRBJ2-1; D perhaps matches TRBD2 (6 bases). Per the germline V gene, CDR1 is SGHAT and CDR2 is FQDESV (reference sequence). The CDR3 totals 14 residues. Deletions cut 2 bases from V and 8 bases from J, with 13 bases between. CDR3 DNA sequence: TGTGCCAGCAGCTTAAACCTAGCGTTGTATGAGCAGTTCTTC. It translates to CASSLNLALYEQFF.

At least ten counts were recorded for this clonotype. The chain links TRBV7-2 to TRBJ2-1; D might be TRBD1 (6 bases). Trimming left V 2 bases short and J 6 bases short, with 17 bases between. The CDR3 consists of 16 residues. Germline V gene data show CDR1 as SGHTA and CDR2 as FQGNSA. CDR3 in amino acids: CASSLSRGNFGNEQFF. The CDR3, as DNA: TGTGCCAGCAGCTTATCCAGGGGTAATTTTGGCAATGAGCAGTTCTTC.

This clonotype was recorded a few times. The rearrangement joins TRBV20-1 to TRBJ2-1; 7 positions match TRBD1. The germline gives CDR1 DFQATT, CDR2 SNEGSKA (reference sequence). This CDR3 is 14 amino acids long. The trim removed 5 bases at V and 4 bases at J, leaving 8 bases unmatched. CDR3 bases: TGCAGTGCTCCAGACAGGGACAGTTACAATGAGCAGTTCTTC. Translated, it gives CSAPDRDSYNEQFF.

This clonotype was seen only a few times. This chain joins TRBV11-2 and TRBJ2-7; 13 positions agree with TRBD2. CDR1 is SGHAT and CDR2 is FQNNGV in the germline V gene. V lost 5 bases to trimming and J lost 5 bases; unmatched junction nucleotides: 12. The CDR3 is made up of 17 amino acids. CDR3 residues: CASSPGTSGTLRDEQYF. In nucleotides, the CDR3 is TGTGCCAGCAGCCCCGGGACTAGCGGGACCCTGAGGGACGAGCAGTACTTC. Full variable domain (remainder filled in from reference TRBV11-2 and TRBJ2-7): EAGVAQSPRYKIIEKRQSVAFWCNPISGHATLYWYQQILGQGPKLLIQFQNNGVVDDSQLPKDRFSAERLKGVDSTLKIQPAKLEDSAVYLCASSPGTSGTLRDEQYFGPGTRLTVT.

This clonotype has ten or more counts. The chain combines TRBV7-6 with TRBJ2-1, with D tentatively TRBD2 (5 bases). Trimming removed 4 bases at V and 4 bases at J, with 11 bases between. The CDR3 runs 14 residues. Germline V lookup: CDR1 SGHVS, CDR2 FNYEAQ. The CDR3 DNA reads TGTGCCAGCAGCTGGCGGACTGCGTACAATGAGCAGTTCTTC. Translation gives CASSWRTAYNEQFF.

This clonotype was seen repeatedly, ten times or more. This chain links TRBV7-9 with TRBJ1-1, with D perhaps matching TRBD1 (6 bases). The germline V and J ends were trimmed by 4 bases and 5 bases, with 8 bases remaining between them. CDR3 length equals 12 residues. The germline gives CDR1 SEHNR, CDR2 FQNEAQ (reference sequence). The CDR3 is CASSSGVTEAFF. The CDR3 coding sequence is TGTGCCAGCAGCTCAGGGGTAACTGAAGCTTTCTTT. Using reference TRBV7-9 and TRBJ1-1 for the parts outside the CDR3, the full variable domain is DTGVSQNPRHKITKRGQNVTFRCDPISEHNRLYWYRQTLGQGPEFLTYFQNEAQLEKSRLLSDRFSAERPKGSFSTLEIQRTEQGDSAMYLCASSSGVTEAFFGQGTRLTVV.

The chain uses TRBV7-3 and TRBJ2-1, with D perhaps TRBD2 (6 bases). The V end lost 7 bases, the J end lost 4 bases, and 14 bases lay between the germline ends. Germline V lookup: CDR1 SGHTA, CDR2 FQGTGA. The CDR3 totals 14 residues. The CDR3 nucleotides read TGTGCCAGCAACTCCCGGGACTTATACAATGAGCAGTTCTTC. It specifies CASNSRDLYNEQFF.

Worth noting for this clonotype: Possible read error: a much larger clone is one base away. This rearrangement joins TRBV7-3 to TRBJ2-1; 12 nucleotides align to TRBD2. The J call is in doubt because the DNA end fits TRBJ2-7 better. The CDR3 runs to 16 residues. The germline V gene has CDR1 SGHTA and CDR2 FQGTGA. CDR3 sequence (DNA): TGTGCCAGCAGCGCCGGACTAGCGGGAAAGGGCAATGAGCAGTACTTC. Protein sequence: CASSAGLAGKGNEQYF.

This clonotype came up many times. The gene calls are TRBV12-3 or TRBV12-4 and TRBJ1-1; tentative D call: TRBD1 (5 bases). The CDR3 is 14 residues long. V lost 1 base and J 11 bases, leaving 17 bases between the germline ends. CDR3 nucleotide sequence: TGTGCCAGCAGTTTAGGCGGAGGGGATGAAATTGCTTTCTTT. Translation: CASSLGGGDEIAFF.

This clonotype was picked up many times. The chain joins TRBV11-3 to TRBJ1-5; D is unclear. Germline CDR1 reads SGHNT; CDR2 reads YENEEA. Trimming pared 6 bases from V and 0 bases from J, leaving 15 bases between. CDR3 size: 16 residues. CDR3 nucleotide sequence: TGTGCCAGCAGTCTTAGTCGGTCTTATAGCAATCAGCCCCAGCATTTT. As protein: CASSLSRSYSNQPQHF.

The chain is built from TRBV27 and TRBJ2-7, with 7 bases matching TRBD1. This CDR3 has 15 residues. V shed 7 bases, J shed 2 bases, and the junction held 11 bases outside the gene matches. CDR1 MNHEY and CDR2 SMNVEV come from the germline V gene (reference sequence). The CDR3 nucleotides are TGTGCCAGCAAAACTACCGGGACAGCGACCTACGAGCAGTACTTC. Translating gives CASKTTGTATYEQYF.

V gene TRBV12-5 combines with J gene TRBJ2-1; 7 bases line up with TRBD1. The CDR3 covers 14 residues. V gave up 1 base and J gave up 9 bases; unmatched junction bases: 6. Germline lookup yields CDR1 LGHNT and CDR2 FRNRAP. The CDR3 bases are TGTGCTAGTGGTTTGGGCCGACAGGGCAGTGAGCAGTTCTTC. It encodes CASGLGRQGSEQFF.

The chain is built from TRBV10-3 and TRBJ2-2, with D perhaps TRBD1 (6 bases). The length of the CDR3 is 13 residues. Germline CDR1 ENHRY, CDR2 SYGVKD. V gave up 8 bases and J gave up 2 bases, with 9 bases separating them. CDR3 bases: TGTGCCATCGGACAGATTAACACCGGGGAGCTGTTTTTT. Its translation: CAIGQINTGELFF.

Only a few counts were recorded for this clonotype. CDR3 residues: CASSSHQETQYF. CDR3 DNA sequence: TGCGCCAGCAGCTCGCATCAAGAGACCCAGTACTTC. The chain joins TRBV5-1 to TRBJ2-5; no firm D call. CDR1 is SGHRS, CDR2 YFSETQ, per germline. V was shortened by 3 bases and J by 2 bases, with 5 bases between the two germline ends. The CDR3 runs to 12 residues.

V and J are TRBV9 and TRBJ2-1, with a tentative D call TRBD1 (5 bases). This CDR3 has 15 residues. The V gene lost 0 bases and the J gene lost 7 bases, with 14 bases spanning the gap. The germline V gene encodes CDR1 SGDLS and CDR2 YYNGEE. DNA of the CDR3: TGTGCCAGCAGCGTAGCAGACAGCGTAGGAAATGAGCAGTTCTTC. This translates into CASSVADSVGNEQFF.

The chain carries TRBV27 and TRBJ2-3; D is tentatively TRBD1 or TRBD2 (5 bases each). Trimming pared 5 bases from V and 8 bases from J, leaving 17 bases between. This CDR3 is built from 14 residues. Germline V gene data show CDR1 as MNHEY and CDR2 as SMNVEV (reference sequence). The CDR3 bases are TGTGCCAGCAGTGAACCCGGGGCCTCAGGTACGCAGTATTTT. Translated, it gives CASSEPGASGTQYF.